These 29 T cell receptor beta chains share one sample of origin, sequenced in a study of chemoradiotherapy in HPV16-positive cancers. Using immunoSEQ multiplex PCR, the repertoire was profiled, and TCRdb retains in-frame clones only, with some absent. The sample carries about 68,000 clones, almost 90% recorded once. The specimen comprised blood, sampled from a patient who underwent chemoradiotherapy. The receptors were sampled from a human donor with HPV-associated anogenital cancer.

The chain employs TRBV9 and TRBJ2-5; 9 nucleotides align to TRBD1. Trimming cost V 4 bases and J 1 base; bases outside gene matches: 8. This CDR3 is 16 amino acids long. Germline CDR1 reads SGDLS; CDR2 reads YYNGEE. The CDR3 DNA is TGTGCCAGCAGCCCCCGGACAGGGGAGGCCCAAGAGACCCAGTACTTC. Translating it yields CASSPRTGEAQETQYF.

About this clone itself: A junction end diverges from the germline sequence, so it may reflect a read error. The chain joins TRBV7-9 to TRBJ1-1, with D perhaps matching TRBD1 (5 bases). The CDR3 runs 13 residues. Germline lookup yields CDR1 SEHNR and CDR2 FQNEAQ (reference sequence). The DNA of the CDR3 is TGTGCCAGCAGCCTAGCGGGGACCACTGAAGCTTTCTTT. Protein product: CASSLAGTTEAFF.

The V gene is TRBV15, the J gene TRBJ1-1, with D perhaps TRBD1 (6 bases). The CDR3 totals 15 residues. Germline CDR1 and CDR2: LNHNV and YYDKDF (reference sequence). V was trimmed by 3 bases and J by 6 bases, leaving 17 bases between them. The CDR3 bases are TGTGCCACCAGCAGCGACAGGAGGGGGGAGGCTGAAGCTTTCTTT. Translation: CATSSDRRGEAEAFF.

This chain joins TRBV5-6 and TRBJ1-2; D not certain. The CDR3 runs 12 residues. CDR1 is SGHDT, CDR2 YYEEEE, per germline. The V end lost 3 bases, the J end lost 6 bases, and 9 bases lay between the germline ends. The CDR3 reads CASSSPTDGYTF. In nucleotides, the CDR3 is TGTGCCAGCAGCTCGCCGACGGATGGCTACACCTTC. The variable domain in full, completed from reference TRBV5-6 and TRBJ1-2, reads DAGVTQSPTHLIKTRGQQVTLRCSPKSGHDTVSWYQQALGQGPQFIFQYYEEEERQRGNFPDRFSGHQFPNYSSELNVNALLLGDSALYLCASSSPTDGYTFGSGTRLTVV.

The chain employs TRBV11-2 and TRBJ2-4, with 10 bases identical to TRBD1. The length of the CDR3 is 14 residues. V gave up 5 bases and J gave up 8 bases; unmatched junction bases: 6. Germline V CDR1 and CDR2: SGHAT, FQNNGV. The CDR3 nucleotides are TGTGCCAGCAGCACCGGACAGGGGGATGACATTCAGTACTTC. This gives the protein CASSTGQGDDIQYF.

Here the CDR3 DNA reads TGTGCCAGCAGCACCGGGACAGGGGCCCCAGGTGGCTACACCTTC. It encodes CASSTGTGAPGGYTF. The gene calls are TRBV7-2 and TRBJ1-2, with 10 nucleotides matching TRBD1. The CDR3 has 15 residues. Germline V gene data show CDR1 as SGHTA and CDR2 as FQGNSA. With 5 bases clipped from V and 7 bases from J, the junction kept 10 bases outside the gene matches.

This sequence joins TRBV10-2 and TRBJ2-3; TRBD2 agrees at 7 bases. Germline V gene data show CDR1 as WSHSY and CDR2 as SAAADI. CDR3 length equals 14 residues. The V segment lost 3 bases and the J segment 4 bases; nucleotides outside the gene matches: 4. The CDR3 sequence: CASSDGRFPDTQYF. The CDR3 region has the DNA TGCGCCAGCAGTGACGGGAGGTTCCCAGATACGCAGTATTTT.

The chain uses TRBV5-1 and TRBJ1-4; perhaps TRBD1 as D (6 bases). This CDR3 is built from 15 residues. The germline V gene has CDR1 SGHRS and CDR2 YFSETQ. The V and J ends lost 4 bases and 0 bases respectively, with 10 bases between them. DNA for the CDR3: TGCGCCAGCAGCCCCGGACAGACAACTAATGAAAAACTGTTTTTT. Protein sequence: CASSPGQTTNEKLFF.

This clone has only a few counts. The chain is built from TRBV15 and TRBJ1-2; 11 bases are a match to TRBD1. The CDR3 is 14 amino acids. The V segment lost 4 bases and the J segment 4 bases; nucleotides outside the gene matches: 2. CDR1 is LNHNV and CDR2 is YYDKDF in the germline V gene (reference sequence). Here the CDR3 DNA reads TGTGCCACCAGCAAAGGGACAGGGGGCTATGGCTACACCTTC. It codes for CATSKGTGGYGYTF.

The gene calls are TRBV19 and TRBJ1-4, with a tentative D call TRBD1 (6 bases). This CDR3 is built from 13 residues. Germline CDR1 is LNHDA and CDR2 is SQIVND (reference sequence). The ends were cut back, 4 bases at V and 8 bases at J, with 11 bases in the middle. The CDR3 region is CASSRGTGEKLFF. The DNA for the CDR3 is TGTGCCAGTAGTAGGGGAACAGGGGAAAAACTGTTTTTT.

In its sample, this clone was seen once. CDR3 sequence: CASSFEGGRYGANVLTF. The DNA of the CDR3 is TGTGCCAGCAGTTTTGAGGGAGGGCGATATGGGGCCAACGTCCTGACTTTC. This chain uses TRBV27 with TRBJ2-6; TRBD2 matches 7 bases. The CDR3 sequence is 17 residues long. V lost 3 bases to trimming and J lost 3 bases; unmatched junction nucleotides: 8. The V gene's germline CDR1 is MNHEY and CDR2 SMNVEV (reference sequence).

This chain connects TRBV29-1 to TRBJ2-3; the match to TRBD2 covers 12 bases. J lost 3 bases, V lost 5 bases, and 6 bases had no gene match. Germline lookup yields CDR1 SQVTM and CDR2 ANQGSEA. The length of the CDR3 is 15 residues. CDR3 nucleotides: TGCAGCGTTACGGGGCTAGCGGGAGGGACAGATACGCAGTATTTT. Protein product: CSVTGLAGGTDTQYF.

This chain joins TRBV5-5 and TRBJ1-1; D call uncertain. V was cut by 3 bases and J by 4 bases, with 16 bases left in between. Germline CDR1 is SGHKS and CDR2 is YYEKEE (reference sequence). CDR3 length equals 15 residues. The CDR3 protein is CASSYIRVGGTEAFF. The CDR3 bases are TGTGCCAGCAGCTATATTCGGGTTGGTGGCACTGAAGCTTTCTTT.

V gene TRBV6-6 combines with J gene TRBJ1-6; D not resolved. V lost 10 bases and J 7 bases, leaving 8 bases between the germline ends. CDR1 is MNHNY, CDR2 SVGAGI, per germline (reference sequence). The CDR3 has 11 amino acids. This CDR3 is CAMDGNSPLHF. CDR3 DNA sequence: TGTGCCATGGACGGGAATTCACCCCTCCACTTT.

The V call is TRBV4-1, the J call TRBJ1-4; D is ambiguous. The V gene lost 0 bases and the J gene lost 5 bases, with 7 bases spanning the gap. CDR3 size: 14 residues. The germline V gene has CDR1 MGHRA and CDR2 YSYEKL. DNA for the CDR3: TGCGCCAGCAGCCAAGAAGGGCGGAATGAAAAACTGTTTTTT. It translates to CASSQEGRNEKLFF.

A single count supports this clone. This chain uses TRBV7-9 with TRBJ2-4, with D possibly being TRBD1 (6 bases). CDR1 SEHNR and CDR2 FQNEAQ come from the germline V gene (reference sequence). Trimming took off 6 bases at V and 7 bases at J, with 13 bases between the two ends. The CDR3 has 13 residues. CDR3 loop: CASSSGTSNIQYF. Here the CDR3 DNA reads TGTGCCAGCAGTTCCGGGACAAGCAACATTCAGTACTTC.

The J gene is TRBJ1-2, the V gene TRBV30; D not certain. The V gene lost 0 bases and the J gene lost 0 bases, with 11 bases spanning the gap. CDR1 and CDR2 (germline): GTSNPN, SVGIG (reference sequence). The CDR3 loop spans 15 amino acids. The CDR3 is CAWSVGSVANYGYTF. The DNA of the CDR3 is TGTGCCTGGAGTGTAGGAAGCGTGGCTAACTATGGCTACACCTTC.

The V and J genes are TRBV13 and TRBJ2-7; the D gene is possibly TRBD1 (5 bases). Between the trimmed V and J ends, which lost 1 base and 7 bases, there was a span of 8 bases. There are 12 residues in the CDR3. Germline V CDR1 and CDR2: PRHDT, FYEKMQ (reference sequence). The CDR3 is CASSLDRFEQYF. Written as DNA, the CDR3 is TGTGCCAGCAGCTTAGACAGGTTTGAGCAGTACTTC.

The chain is built from TRBV6-6 and TRBJ1-1; D remains unclear. With 0 bases removed from V and 4 bases from J, the gap between germline ends came to 6 bases. The length of the CDR3 is 13 residues. Germline V CDR1 and CDR2: MNHNY, SVGAGI (reference sequence). CDR3 bases: TGTGCCAGCAGTTACTCGGACCCCACTGAAGCTTTCTTT. Its protein is CASSYSDPTEAFF.

The J gene is TRBJ2-6, the V gene TRBV5-1; D is ambiguous. Trimming cost V 0 bases and J 12 bases, with 10 bases left between them. Germline CDR1 reads SGHRS; CDR2 reads YFSETQ. The CDR3 is made up of 13 amino acids. CDR3 protein: CASSLESFSVLTF. CDR3 sequence (DNA): TGCGCCAGCAGCTTGGAGAGCTTCAGCGTCCTGACTTTC.

CDR3 sequence: CASSSFVGGNQPQHF. DNA for the CDR3: TGTGCCAGCAGTTCCTTCGTTGGGGGCAATCAGCCCCAGCATTTT. This chain connects TRBV6-5 to TRBJ1-5; unclear D gene. Trimming removed 4 bases from V and 2 bases from J, with 12 bases in between. The CDR3 consists of 15 residues. From germline, CDR1 is MNHEY and CDR2 SVGAGI.

The chain carries TRBV7-9 and TRBJ1-2; D is perhaps TRBD1 (5 bases). The germline V gene has CDR1 SEHNR and CDR2 FQNEAQ (reference sequence). V was pared by 7 bases and J by 2 bases, with 11 bases between. The CDR3 runs 13 residues. The CDR3 region has the DNA TGTGCCAGCATCCCGACAGCCAACTATGGCTACACCTTC. Translated: CASIPTANYGYTF.

The chain links TRBV4-1 to TRBJ2-1; D remains ambiguous. V was trimmed by 1 base and J by 2 bases, leaving 18 bases between them. The CDR3 consists of 18 residues. In germline, CDR1 is MGHRA, CDR2 YSYEKL. Here the CDR3 reads CASSQADRPPITYNEQFF. The CDR3 nucleotides read TGCGCCAGCAGCCAAGCGGACCGACCGCCTATTACCTACAATGAGCAGTTCTTC.

The CDR3 coding sequence is TGCGCCAGCAGCCAAGAAGGAGGAGGTGAGCAGTTCTTC. Its protein is CASSQEGGGEQFF. The V and J genes are TRBV4-1 and TRBJ2-1; a weak D match, TRBD2 (5 bases). The CDR3 has 13 amino acids. V was trimmed by 0 bases and J by 9 bases, leaving 9 bases between them. The germline V gene encodes CDR1 MGHRA and CDR2 YSYEKL.

The chain combines TRBV28 with TRBJ1-4; D may be TRBD1 (6 bases). The CDR3 loop spans 13 amino acids. V lost 7 bases to trimming and J lost 4 bases, with 10 bases between them. Per germline, CDR1 MDHEN and CDR2 SYDVKM. DNA for the CDR3: TGTGCCAGCATCCGGGACAATAATGAAAAACTGTTTTTT. Its protein product is CASIRDNNEKLFF.

The rearrangement links TRBV4-2 to TRBJ2-3; D is unresolved. This CDR3 is 13 amino acids long. The germline V and J ends were trimmed by 0 bases and 6 bases, with 7 bases remaining between them. The germline CDR1 and CDR2 sequences are LGHNA and YNFKEQ. The CDR3 nucleotides are TGTGCCAGCAGCCAAGATCTCGGCGATACGCAGTATTTT. It yields the protein CASSQDLGDTQYF.

This chain connects TRBV7-9 to TRBJ1-3, with D possibly matching TRBD1 (6 bases). V lost 4 bases, J lost 3 bases, and 10 bases lay in between. The germline V gene encodes CDR1 SEHNR and CDR2 FQNEAQ (reference sequence). This CDR3 contains 14 residues. In DNA, the CDR3 is TGTGCCAGCAGCTCGCAGGGGCTTGGAAACACCATATATTTT. As protein: CASSSQGLGNTIYF.

V and J are TRBV15 and TRBJ2-3; TRBD2 matches 14 bases. The CDR3 is 17 residues long. V trimming: 1 base; J trimming: 5 bases; junction bases outside the gene matches: 5. Germline V gene lookup returns CDR1 LNHNV and CDR2 YYDKDF (reference sequence). CDR3 loop: CATSRGGLAGGLDTQYF. The CDR3 DNA reads as TGTGCCACCAGCAGAGGCGGACTAGCGGGAGGTCTAGATACGCAGTATTTT.

The chain joins TRBV12-5 to TRBJ2-1; tentatively, D is TRBD2 (6 bases). Between the trimmed V and J ends, which lost 6 bases and 10 bases, there was a span of 13 bases. In germline, CDR1 is LGHNT, CDR2 FRNRAP. CDR3 length: 12 amino acids. The DNA of the CDR3 is TGTGCTAGTGGCTTTTCACGGGGGGAGCAGTTCTTC. It codes for CASGFSRGEQFF.